A single sample is the source of the 5 T cell receptor beta chains below, sequenced in a study of cytomegalovirus exposure and HLA in healthy donors. The study ran its PCR with 60 Vbeta and 13 Jbeta primers. Using immunoSEQ multiplex PCR, the repertoire was profiled, and TCRdb retains in-frame clones only, with some absent. This table holds over 90,000 clones, 64% found once. Sequenced material: PBMCs. These receptors came from a man aged 60-69 years in good health and CMV-seronegative.

This clone has just one count. This sequence joins TRBV18 and TRBJ2-1, with 8 bases identical to TRBD2. The CDR3 contains 19 residues. CDR1 KGHSH and CDR2 LQKENI come from the germline V gene. V lost 6 bases and J lost 2; bases outside the gene matches: 18. The chain's CDR3 is CASSYRQRTSGETYNEQFF. The CDR3, as DNA: TGTGCCAGCTCCTATCGACAGCGTACTAGCGGTGAGACCTACAATGAGCAGTTCTTC.

In this sample, this clone turned up a few times. The chain recombines TRBV6-4 with TRBJ2-3; TRBD2 matches at 9 bases. Germline V gives CDR1 MRHNA, CDR2 SNTAGT. The CDR3 has 15 amino acids. Losses at the gene ends were 3 bases for V and 2 bases for J; bases not matched to a gene: 3. CDR3 nucleotide sequence: TGTGCCAGCAGTGAAGGCGGGGGGGACACAGATACGCAGTATTTT. Translating gives CASSEGGGDTDTQYF.

The V gene is TRBV7-9, the J gene TRBJ2-7; tentative D call: TRBD2 (5 bases). The V end was cut by 5 bases, the J end by 2 bases, with 16 bases between. The CDR3 is made up of 15 amino acids. The V gene's germline CDR1 is SEHNR and CDR2 FQNEAQ (reference sequence). CDR3 DNA sequence: TGTGCCAGCAGCCAAGTAAGCGGAACCACCTACGAGCAGTACTTC. It encodes CASSQVSGTTYEQYF.

In its sample, this clone was seen once. The gene calls are TRBV10-3 and TRBJ1-3, with D unresolved. The length of the CDR3 is 14 residues. V lost 6 bases, J lost 0 bases, and 9 bases lay in between. Germline assignment: CDR1 ENHRY and CDR2 SYGVKD. The CDR3 bases are TGTGCCATCAGAGAAGACAACTCTGGAAACACCATATATTTT. As protein: CAIREDNSGNTIYF.

This clone was counted between two and nine times. The chain links TRBV6-5 to TRBJ1-5, with 7 bases lining up with TRBD1. Germline loops: CDR1 MNHEY, CDR2 SVGAGI. The CDR3 covers 15 residues. Trimming took 6 bases from V and 5 from J; bases not matched to a gene: 10. This CDR3 is CASSTGDLRDQPQHF. The DNA of the CDR3 is TGTGCCAGCAGCACAGGGGACCTTCGAGATCAGCCCCAGCATTTT.